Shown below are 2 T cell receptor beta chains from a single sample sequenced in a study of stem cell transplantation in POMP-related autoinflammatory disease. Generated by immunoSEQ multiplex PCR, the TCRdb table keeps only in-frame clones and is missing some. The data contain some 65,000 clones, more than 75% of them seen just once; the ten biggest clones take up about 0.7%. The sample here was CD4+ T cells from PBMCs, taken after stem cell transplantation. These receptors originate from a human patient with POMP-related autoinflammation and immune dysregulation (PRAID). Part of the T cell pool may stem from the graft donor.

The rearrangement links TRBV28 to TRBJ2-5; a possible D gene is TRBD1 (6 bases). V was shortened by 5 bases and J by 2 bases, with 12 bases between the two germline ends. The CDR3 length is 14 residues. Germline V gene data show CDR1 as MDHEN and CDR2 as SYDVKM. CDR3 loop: CASSDPGAQETQYF. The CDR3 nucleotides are TGTGCCAGCAGTGATCCAGGGGCTCAAGAGACCCAGTACTTC.

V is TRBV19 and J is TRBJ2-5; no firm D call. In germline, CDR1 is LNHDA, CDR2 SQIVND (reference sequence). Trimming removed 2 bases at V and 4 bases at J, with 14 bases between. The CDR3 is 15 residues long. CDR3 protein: CASSISAVPRETQYF. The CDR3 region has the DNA TGTGCCAGTAGTATATCTGCGGTCCCTCGAGAGACCCAGTACTTC.